The T cell receptor beta chain described here comes from a study of identical twins. MiXCR, run by TCRdb on the 5' RACE reads, gives a single entry per CDR3 protein. The table includes around 490,000 distinct CDR3 sequences, more than 20% detected once. Healthy Caucasians alone served as donors. V lost 0 bases to trimming and J lost 2 bases; unmatched junction nucleotides: 3. The CDR3 sequence is 15 residues long. Germline V gives CDR1 SGHRS, CDR2 YFSETQ. In addition, the sample was reused for a study of yellow fever vaccine responses in identical twins.

The rearrangement links TRBV5-1 to TRBJ2-5; the match to TRBD1 covers 8 bases. Sequencing used CD4+ T cells sorted from blood. This TCR derives from a woman aged 18 to 35 in good health. The CDR3 DNA reads as TGCGCCAGCAGCTTGGGTGGGACAGGACAAGAGACCCAGTACTTC. This sequence encodes CASSLGGTGQETQYF.